The next 31 T cell receptor beta chains were all read from a single sample in a study of early T cells in non-severe SARS-CoV-2 infection. A single record per CDR3 protein comes from TCRdb applying MiXCR to the 5' RACE reads. In the table there are about 76,000 distinct CDR3 sequences, roughly a sixth of which are singletons. The specimen sequenced was whole blood. These receptors all come from an adult who was a healthcare worker with PCR-confirmed SARS-CoV-2 infection or an uninfected control (not recorded which).

In nucleotides, the CDR3 is TGCAGCGTGTGGGGCCTGGGCTCTGGAAACACCATATATTTT. It yields the protein CSVWGLGSGNTIYF. This chain links TRBV29-1 with TRBJ1-3; D perhaps matches TRBD1 (5 bases). The V gene's germline CDR1 is SQVTM and CDR2 ANQGSEA. Trimming shortened V by 6 bases and J by 0 bases, and 12 bases separated the two germline ends. This CDR3 comprises 14 residues. Full variable domain (rest looked up from reference TRBV29-1 and TRBJ1-3): SAVISQKPSRDICQRGTSLTIQCQVDSQVTMMFWYRQQPGQSLTLIATANQGSEATYESGFVIDKFPISRPNLTFSTLTVSNMSPEDSSIYLCSVWGLGSGNTIYFGEGSWLTVV.

This clonotype was recorded a few times. The V and J genes are TRBV29-1 and TRBJ1-2; D not certain. Between the trimmed V and J ends, which lost 4 bases and 5 bases, there was a span of 8 bases. CDR3 size: 11 residues. Germline V gene data show CDR1 as SQVTM and CDR2 as ANQGSEA. CDR3 amino acids: CSVGTGYGYTF. The CDR3 DNA reads TGCAGCGTTGGGACCGGGTATGGCTACACCTTC.

The V and J genes are TRBV12-3 or TRBV12-4 and TRBJ1-2, with 8 bases aligning to TRBD1. V dropped 4 bases and J dropped 8; count of bases not matched to a gene: 9. The CDR3 totals 14 residues. CDR3 bases: TGTGCCAGCAGTTCAAACAGGGGGATTACGGGCTACACCTTC. Protein sequence: CASSSNRGITGYTF.

The chain joins TRBV4-1 to TRBJ1-4; D possibly corresponds to TRBD1 (6 bases). Trimming shortened V by 4 bases and J by 3 bases, and 9 bases separated the two germline ends. The V gene's germline CDR1 is MGHRA and CDR2 YSYEKL. The CDR3 runs 14 residues. The CDR3 protein is CASSRNRANEKLFF. The CDR3 bases are TGCGCCAGCAGCCGGAACAGGGCTAATGAAAAACTGTTTTTT.

The chain carries TRBV28 and TRBJ2-3, with a possible D match to TRBD2 (6 bases). Germline V gene sequence: CDR1 MDHEN, CDR2 SYDVKM. V lost 4 bases to trimming and J lost 2 bases, with 16 bases between them. The CDR3 runs 16 residues. The CDR3 protein is CASSSSGSGPTDTQYF. The CDR3, as DNA: TGTGCCAGCAGTTCCTCCGGTAGCGGACCCACAGATACGCAGTATTTT.

This clonotype came up a few times. V and J are TRBV7-2 and TRBJ1-5, with D hard to call. Trimming shortened V by 1 base and J by 5 bases, and 15 bases separated the two germline ends. The CDR3 runs 16 residues. CDR1 is SGHTA and CDR2 is FQGNSA in the germline V gene. For the CDR3, the DNA is TGTGCCAGCAGCTTAGTAGGTTCAGCCTCTGATCAGCCCCAGCATTTT. Protein: CASSLVGSASDQPQHF.

Comments on this clonotype: The junction and the germline gene differ at one end; a read error may be behind it. The chain joins TRBV7-2 to TRBJ2-7, with 8 nucleotides matching TRBD2. The CDR3 totals 17 residues. Germline-derived CDR1 and CDR2 are SGHTA and FQGNSA. CDR3 nucleotide sequence: TGTGCCAGCAGTTTAGACAGCGGGAGTTATAGCTCCTACGAGCAGTACTTC. Translated, it gives CASSLDSGSYSSYEQYF. Full variable domain (outside the CDR3, taken from reference TRBV7-2 and TRBJ2-7): GAGVSQSPSNKVTEKGKDVELRCDPISGHTALYWYRQSLGQGLEFLIYFQGNSAPDKSGLPSDRFSAERTGGSVSTLTIQRTQQEDSAVYLCASSLDSGSYSSYEQYFGPGTRLTVT.

This clonotype was seen a few times. J is TRBJ1-3 and V is TRBV5-1; a possible D gene is TRBD1 (6 bases). The length of the CDR3 is 17 residues. CDR1 and CDR2 (germline): SGHRS, YFSETQ. The V and J ends lost 0 bases and 3 bases respectively, with 16 bases between them. The CDR3 region is CASSLGPSGGGGNTIYF. DNA of the CDR3: TGCGCCAGCAGCTTGGGCCCCTCGGGGGGCGGTGGAAACACCATATATTTT.

The CDR3 region is CASTFMNTEAFF. In nucleotides, the CDR3 is TGTGCCAGCACCTTTATGAACACTGAAGCTTTCTTT. V usage is TRBV12-3 or TRBV12-4 and J usage is TRBJ1-1; D call uncertain. V was clipped by 7 bases and J by 0 bases, with 6 bases between them. CDR3 length equals 12 residues.

V gene TRBV19 combines with J gene TRBJ1-4; TRBD1 is a possible D gene (5 bases). The CDR3 has 14 residues. V was pared by 5 bases and J by 7 bases, with 14 bases between. The V gene's germline CDR1 is LNHDA and CDR2 SQIVND (reference sequence). The chain's CDR3 is CASSPQAEGEKLFF. Written as DNA, the CDR3 is TGTGCCAGTAGTCCACAGGCTGAGGGTGAAAAACTGTTTTTT.

This clonotype was counted at least ten times. The chain has TRBV27 and TRBJ1-5, with D possibly being TRBD1 (5 bases). The CDR3 is 14 residues long. Germline CDR1 reads MNHEY; CDR2 reads SMNVEV (reference sequence). V gave up 3 bases and J gave up 3 bases, with 9 bases separating them. The CDR3 nucleotides are TGTGCCAGCAGTTTTGGGGCCCCCAATCAGCCCCAGCATTTT. Its translation: CASSFGAPNQPQHF.

This clonotype was recorded at least ten times. The CDR3 DNA reads TGTGCCAGCAGCCAAGGGGGCGGCGGCTACACCTTC. Translation: CASSQGGGGYTF. V is TRBV12-3 or TRBV12-4 and J is TRBJ1-2; 7 bases are a match to TRBD1. The CDR3 is made up of 12 amino acids. V gave up 6 bases and J gave up 8 bases; unmatched junction bases: 6.

This clonotype was recorded a few times. The chain links TRBV7-9 to TRBJ2-7, with 8 nucleotides matching TRBD1. In germline, CDR1 is SEHNR, CDR2 FQNEAQ (reference sequence). The junction had 8 bases not matched to a gene; V was cut back by 1 base and J by 6 bases. This CDR3 is built from 15 residues. CDR3 DNA: TGTGCCAGCAGCTTAGTTGGACAGGGAAAGCTCGAGCAGTACTTC. Protein product: CASSLVGQGKLEQYF.

This clonotype was observed a handful of times. The J gene is TRBJ2-2, the V gene TRBV6-5, with TRBD1 matching over 7 bases. The J segment lost 4 bases and the V segment lost 6 bases, leaving 5 bases of the junction unmatched. The CDR3 covers 14 residues. Germline CDR1 MNHEY, CDR2 SVGAGI. The CDR3 sequence is CASRIRGSTGELFF. CDR3 DNA sequence: TGTGCCAGCAGGATCAGGGGGAGCACCGGGGAGCTGTTTTTT.

The V and J genes are TRBV7-9 and TRBJ1-5, with 7 nucleotides matching TRBD1. The CDR3 length is 15 residues. Germline lookup yields CDR1 SEHNR and CDR2 FQNEAQ (reference sequence). The J segment lost 3 bases and the V segment lost 3 bases, leaving 5 bases of the junction unmatched. The CDR3 nucleotides read TGTGCCAGCAGCTTGGGAACAGGGGTCAATCAGCCCCAGCATTTT. This translates into CASSLGTGVNQPQHF.

This clonotype was detected ten times or more. The genes are TRBV29-1 and TRBJ2-7, with 10 positions matching TRBD2. This CDR3 region has 16 residues. Trimming at V came to 4 bases and at J to 5 bases, leaving 14 bases not matched to a gene. The V gene's germline CDR1 is SQVTM and CDR2 ANQGSEA. The CDR3 loop reads CSVAKRGGRSPNEQYF. In DNA form, the CDR3 reads TGCAGCGTTGCAAAGCGGGGGGGGCGCAGTCCCAACGAGCAGTACTTC.

Ten or more counts support this clonotype. The genes are TRBV5-1 and TRBJ2-3, with 8 positions matching TRBD1. This CDR3 region has 14 residues. CDR1 SGHRS and CDR2 YFSETQ come from the germline V gene. The V and J ends lost 2 bases and 4 bases, in that order; junction bases with no gene match: 3. This CDR3 reads CASSLNRGADTQYF. In DNA form, the CDR3 reads TGCGCCAGCAGCTTAAACAGGGGGGCAGATACGCAGTATTTT. Full variable domain (outside the CDR3, taken from reference TRBV5-1 and TRBJ2-3): KAGVTQTPRYLIKTRGQQVTLSCSPISGHRSVSWYQQTPGQGLQFLFEYFSETQRNKGNFPGRFSGRQFSNSRSEMNVSTLELGDSALYLCASSLNRGADTQYFGPGTRLTVL.

A few counts support this clonotype. The gene calls are TRBV10-3 and TRBJ2-7, with TRBD2 matching 10 bases. With 6 bases clipped from V and 2 bases from J, the junction kept 10 bases outside the gene matches. Germline V gives CDR1 ENHRY, CDR2 SYGVKD. The CDR3 has 16 amino acids. In DNA form, the CDR3 reads TGTGCCATCAGCGGGCGGGCCCTAGCGGGGGCCTACGAGCAGTACTTC. This codes for CAISGRALAGAYEQYF.

In its sample, this clonotype was seen a few times. The V call is TRBV4-1, the J call TRBJ2-1; 8 positions agree with TRBD1. Unmatched junction bases numbered 10, after V lost 1 base and J lost 8 bases. The CDR3 covers 16 residues. Germline-derived CDR1 and CDR2 are MGHRA and YSYEKL. The CDR3 DNA sequence: TGCGCCAGCAGCCAAGTGGGACAGGCATATTTGGATGAGCAGTTCTTC. Translating gives CASSQVGQAYLDEQFF.

This clonotype was seen only a few times. The chain employs TRBV19 and TRBJ2-7; TRBD2 matches at 10 bases. The CDR3 has 17 residues. After removal of 5 bases from V and 0 bases from J, the junction contained 10 bases not matched to a gene. Germline CDR1 is LNHDA and CDR2 is SQIVND (reference sequence). CDR3 DNA sequence: TGTGCCAGTAGTCCAAGACCCACTAGCGGGACCTCCTACGAGCAGTACTTC. Protein sequence: CASSPRPTSGTSYEQYF.

The chain employs TRBV7-9 and TRBJ1-4; 10 bases match TRBD1. CDR3 length: 15 residues. The V gene's germline CDR1 is SEHNR and CDR2 FQNEAQ (reference sequence). V dropped 5 bases and J dropped 4; count of bases not matched to a gene: 4. CDR3 coding DNA: TGTGCCAGCAGCGGCCGGGACAGGGGTAATGAAAAACTGTTTTTT. Encoded protein: CASSGRDRGNEKLFF.

This clonotype has a single count. The chain links TRBV5-6 to TRBJ2-2, with D perhaps TRBD1 (5 bases). The ends were cut back, 4 bases at V and 0 bases at J, with 10 bases in the middle. CDR1 and CDR2 from the germline V gene are SGHDT and YYEEEE. The CDR3 has 15 amino acids. CDR3 sequence reads: CASSPGFANTGELFF. For the CDR3, the DNA is TGTGCCAGCAGCCCAGGGTTCGCGAACACCGGGGAGCTGTTTTTT.

The V gene is TRBV29-1, the J gene TRBJ2-2, with TRBD2 as a possible D gene (5 bases). Between the trimmed V and J ends, which lost 4 bases and 6 bases, there was a span of 12 bases. Germline-derived CDR1 and CDR2 are SQVTM and ANQGSEA. The CDR3 contains 13 residues. The CDR3, as DNA: TGCAGCGTTGGCTCTAGCTTGGCCGGGGAGCTGTTTTTT. Translating it yields CSVGSSLAGELFF.

The chain recombines TRBV7-2 with TRBJ2-7, with 12 bases that match TRBD2. CDR1 is SGHTA and CDR2 is FQGNSA in the germline V gene. CDR3 size: 16 residues. V lost 1 base to trimming and J lost 2 bases; unmatched junction nucleotides: 3. For the CDR3, the DNA is TGTGCCAGCAGCTTAGGACTAGCGGGAGCGGCCTACGAGCAGTACTTC. This translates into CASSLGLAGAAYEQYF. Complete variable domain (other parts from reference TRBV7-2 and TRBJ2-7): GAGVSQSPSNKVTEKGKDVELRCDPISGHTALYWYRQSLGQGLEFLIYFQGNSAPDKSGLPSDRFSAERTGGSVSTLTIQRTQQEDSAVYLCASSLGLAGAAYEQYFGPGTRLTVT.

This chain uses TRBV9 with TRBJ2-1; 7 positions agree with TRBD2. The CDR3 spans 16 residues. The V gene end was trimmed by 3 bases and the J gene end by 6 bases; junction bases not matched to a gene: 12. Germline CDR1 and CDR2: SGDLS and YYNGEE. The CDR3, as DNA: TGTGCCAGCAGCGAAAGCCCCTCCGGGGGGACCAATGAGCAGTTCTTC. Protein: CASSESPSGGTNEQFF.

This clonotype was counted a single time. The chain is built from TRBV20-1 and TRBJ1-1, with a tentative D call TRBD1 (5 bases). Germline loops: CDR1 DFQATT, CDR2 SNEGSKA (reference sequence). The CDR3 consists of 14 residues. Trimming left V 0 bases short and J 2 bases short, with 10 bases between. The CDR3 here is CSARDPTANTEAFF. The CDR3, as DNA: TGCAGTGCTAGAGACCCGACAGCCAACACTGAAGCTTTCTTT.

The chain employs TRBV7-8 and TRBJ2-2; D is ambiguous. Per the germline V gene, CDR1 is SGHVS and CDR2 is FQNEAQ. The germline V and J ends were trimmed by 5 bases and 6 bases, with 10 bases remaining between them. The CDR3 has 13 residues. This CDR3 reads CASSPGVSGELFF. CDR3 nucleotide sequence: TGTGCCAGCAGCCCTGGGGTTTCCGGGGAGCTGTTTTTT.

The chain links TRBV9 to TRBJ1-2; D ambiguous. Germline V lookup: CDR1 SGDLS, CDR2 YYNGEE. The CDR3 contains 15 residues. Trimming removed 3 bases at V and 4 bases at J, with 16 bases between. The CDR3 DNA follows: TGTGCCAGCAGCGCCCACAGCGTTTCCTTCTATGGCTACACCTTC. Translated: CASSAHSVSFYGYTF.

The gene calls are TRBV5-5 and TRBJ2-3, with 14 bases matching TRBD2. V lost 4 bases and J lost 4; bases outside the gene matches: 5. Germline V CDR1 and CDR2: SGHKS, YYEKEE (reference sequence). The CDR3 length is 16 residues. The CDR3 DNA is TGTGCCAGCAGCCCGCTGGGACTAGCGGGGGCAGATACGCAGTATTTT. Protein: CASSPLGLAGADTQYF. Full variable domain (outside the CDR3, taken from reference TRBV5-5 and TRBJ2-3): DAGVTQSPTHLIKTRGQQVTLRCSPISGHKSVSWYQQVLGQGPQFIFQYYEKEERGRGNFPDRFSARQFPNYSSELNVNALLLGDSALYLCASSPLGLAGADTQYFGPGTRLTVL.

The chain recombines TRBV7-9 with TRBJ1-5, with a weak D call TRBD1 (5 bases). CDR1 is SEHNR, CDR2 FQNEAQ, per germline (reference sequence). Trimming cost V 5 bases and J 7 bases, with 21 bases left between them. The CDR3 covers 16 residues. CDR3 nucleotide sequence: TGTGCCAGCAGCCCAGGGACGGAGCTTGGCAGGCAGCCCCAGCATTTT. Translating it yields CASSPGTELGRQPQHF. Variable domain in full (rest from reference TRBV7-9 and TRBJ1-5): DTGVSQNPRHKITKRGQNVTFRCDPISEHNRLYWYRQTLGQGPEFLTYFQNEAQLEKSRLLSDRFSAERPKGSFSTLEIQRTEQGDSAMYLCASSPGTELGRQPQHFGDGTRLSIL.

This clonotype occurred many times. The chain uses TRBV20-1 and TRBJ1-5; no definite D call. CDR3 length: 16 residues. Germline-derived CDR1 and CDR2 are DFQATT and SNEGSKA (reference sequence). Trimming took off 0 bases at V and 1 base at J, with 13 bases between the two ends. CDR3: CSARDSSAGSNQPQHF. Written as DNA, the CDR3 is TGCAGTGCTAGAGATAGTTCGGCGGGGAGCAATCAGCCCCAGCATTTT.